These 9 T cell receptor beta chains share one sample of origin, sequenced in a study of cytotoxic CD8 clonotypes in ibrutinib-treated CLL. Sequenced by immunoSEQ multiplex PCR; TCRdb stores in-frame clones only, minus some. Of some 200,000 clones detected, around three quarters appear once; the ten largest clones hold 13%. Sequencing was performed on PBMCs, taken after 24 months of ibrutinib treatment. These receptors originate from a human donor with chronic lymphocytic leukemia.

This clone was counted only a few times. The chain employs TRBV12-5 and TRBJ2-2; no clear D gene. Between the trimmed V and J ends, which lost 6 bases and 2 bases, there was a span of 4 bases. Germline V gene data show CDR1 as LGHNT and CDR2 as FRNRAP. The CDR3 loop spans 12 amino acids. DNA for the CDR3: TGTGCTAGTGGGCCAAACACCGGGGAGCTGTTTTTT. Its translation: CASGPNTGELFF.

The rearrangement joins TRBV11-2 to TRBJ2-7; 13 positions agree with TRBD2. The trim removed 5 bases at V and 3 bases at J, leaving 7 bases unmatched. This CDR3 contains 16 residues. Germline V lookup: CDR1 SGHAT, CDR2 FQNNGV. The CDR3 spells CASSLGTSGDYYEQYF. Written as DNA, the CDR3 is TGTGCCAGCAGCCTAGGGACTAGCGGGGACTACTACGAGCAGTACTTC.

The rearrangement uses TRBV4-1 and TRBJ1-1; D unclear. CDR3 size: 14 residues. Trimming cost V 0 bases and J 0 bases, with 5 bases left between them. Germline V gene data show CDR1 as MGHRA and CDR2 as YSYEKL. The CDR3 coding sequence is TGCGCCAGCAGCCAAGAGGCGGTGAACACTGAAGCTTTCTTT. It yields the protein CASSQEAVNTEAFF.

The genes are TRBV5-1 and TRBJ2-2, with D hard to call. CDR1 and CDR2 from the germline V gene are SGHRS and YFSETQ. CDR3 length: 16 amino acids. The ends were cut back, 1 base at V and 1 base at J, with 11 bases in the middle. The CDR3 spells CASSLLGVQNTGELFF. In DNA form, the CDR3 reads TGCGCCAGCAGCTTGCTTGGGGTTCAGAACACCGGGGAGCTGTTTTTT.

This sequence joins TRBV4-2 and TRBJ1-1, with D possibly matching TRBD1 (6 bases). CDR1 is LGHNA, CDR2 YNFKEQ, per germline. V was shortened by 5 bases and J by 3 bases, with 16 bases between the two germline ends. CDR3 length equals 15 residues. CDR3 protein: CASSSVQGGYTEAFF. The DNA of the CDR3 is TGTGCCAGCAGCTCCGTACAGGGAGGTTACACTGAAGCTTTCTTT.

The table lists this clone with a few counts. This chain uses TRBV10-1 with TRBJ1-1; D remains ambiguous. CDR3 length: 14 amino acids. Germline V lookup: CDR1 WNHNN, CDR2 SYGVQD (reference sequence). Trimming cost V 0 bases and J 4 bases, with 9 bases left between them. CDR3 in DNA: TGCGCCAGCAGTGAGTCCGGCAGGAGCACTGAAGCTTTCTTT. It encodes CASSESGRSTEAFF.

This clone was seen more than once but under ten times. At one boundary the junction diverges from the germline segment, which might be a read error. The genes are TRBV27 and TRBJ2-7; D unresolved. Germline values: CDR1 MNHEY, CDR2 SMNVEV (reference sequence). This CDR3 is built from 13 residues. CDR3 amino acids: CASSLGFSYAQYF. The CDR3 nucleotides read TGTGCCAGCAGTTTGGGCTTTTCCTACGCGCAGTACTTC.

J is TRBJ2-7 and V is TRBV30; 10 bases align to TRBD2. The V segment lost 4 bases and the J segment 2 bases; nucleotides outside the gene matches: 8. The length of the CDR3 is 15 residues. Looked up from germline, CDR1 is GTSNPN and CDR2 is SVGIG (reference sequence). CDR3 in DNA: TGTGCCTGGAAGCCTCCTAGCGGGAGTGCCTACGAGCAGTACTTC. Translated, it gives CAWKPPSGSAYEQYF. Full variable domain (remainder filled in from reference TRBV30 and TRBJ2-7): SQTIHQWPATLVQPVGSPLSLECTVEGTSNPNLYWYRQAAGRGLQLLFYSVGIGQISSEVPQNLSASRPQDRQFILSSKKLLLSDSGFYLCAWKPPSGSAYEQYFGPGTRLTVT.

The CDR3 region has the DNA TGTGCCAGCAGCCCACTCGGGGCTTCTTACGAGCAGTACTTC. Its protein is CASSPLGASYEQYF. The chain couples TRBV14 to TRBJ2-7; either TRBD1 or TRBD2 may supply D (5 bases each). V lost 4 bases and J lost 4, with 14 bases in between. CDR3 size: 14 residues. Germline CDR1 and CDR2: SGHDN and FVKESK.